Following are 18 T cell receptor beta chains from one sample sequenced in a study of cytotoxic CD8 clonotypes in ibrutinib-treated CLL. Assay: immunoSEQ multiplex PCR; the TCRdb copy retains only in-frame clones and omits some. The sample shows 110,000 to 150,000 clones, about 79% of them seen only once. Sequences were derived from PBMCs, sampled after 12 months of ibrutinib treatment. Every receptor here comes from a human donor with chronic lymphocytic leukemia.

J is TRBJ2-7 and V is TRBV4-3; TRBD1 might be the D (6 bases). The germline gives CDR1 LGHNA, CDR2 YSLEER. CDR3 length equals 15 residues. The V end lost 0 bases, the J end lost 5 bases, and 14 bases lay between the germline ends. The CDR3 here is CASSQDRGYGNEQYF. The CDR3 nucleotides read TGCGCCAGCAGCCAAGACAGGGGTTATGGGAACGAGCAGTACTTC.

The chain is built from TRBV7-9 and TRBJ2-1, with 9 positions matching TRBD2. Germline-derived CDR1 and CDR2 are SEHNR and FQNEAQ (reference sequence). V was pared by 2 bases and J by 7 bases, with 9 bases of the junction left unmatched. The CDR3 sequence is 16 residues long. The CDR3 DNA reads TGTGCCAGCAGCTTATGGCGTTCTAGCGGGATAAATGAGCAGTTCTTC. Protein sequence: CASSLWRSSGINEQFF.

This sequence joins TRBV12-5 and TRBJ2-2; D could derive from TRBD1 or TRBD2 (5 bases each). Trimming cost V 0 bases and J 6 bases, with 11 bases left between them. This CDR3 has 15 residues. CDR1 LGHNT and CDR2 FRNRAP come from the germline V gene. CDR3 sequence: CASGLVLGASGELFF. The DNA for the CDR3 is TGTGCTAGTGGTTTGGTACTCGGGGCGTCCGGGGAGCTGTTTTTT.

The gene calls are TRBV11-2 and TRBJ2-7; maybe TRBD2 (7 bases). The germline V gene encodes CDR1 SGHAT and CDR2 FQNNGV. The CDR3 length is 15 residues. The V and J ends lost 1 base and 3 bases respectively, with 13 bases between them. CDR3 region: CASSLVAGASYEQYF. DNA for the CDR3: TGTGCCAGCAGCTTAGTGGCGGGGGCAAGCTACGAGCAGTACTTC.

This clone was seen a few times. This chain links TRBV19 with TRBJ1-5, with D unresolved. Looked up from germline, CDR1 is LNHDA and CDR2 is SQIVND (reference sequence). Trimming removed 3 bases at V and 4 bases at J, with 10 bases between. This CDR3 has 14 residues. The CDR3 DNA sequence: TGTGCCAGTAGTATGGGGTACCGGAATCAGCCCCAGCATTTT. This gives the protein CASSMGYRNQPQHF.

The table lists this clone with a few counts. DNA of the CDR3: TGTGCCAGCAGCTTAGGGGGGAGGGATTTGGCCGGGGAGCTGTTTTTT. Its translation is CASSLGGRDLAGELFF. V is TRBV7-8 and J is TRBJ2-2, with TRBD2 matching over 7 bases. Looked up from germline, CDR1 is SGHVS and CDR2 is FQNEAQ. After removal of 1 base from V and 6 bases from J, the junction contained 8 bases not matched to a gene. This CDR3 is built from 16 residues.

The chain has TRBV29-1 and TRBJ2-3; 14 bases match TRBD2. This CDR3 is built from 14 residues. Looked up from germline, CDR1 is SQVTM and CDR2 is ANQGSEA. The V gene end was trimmed by 8 bases and the J gene end by 8 bases; junction bases not matched to a gene: 9. The DNA of the CDR3 is TGCAGCCTAAAGACTAGCGGGAGGGGGGGTACGCAGTATTTT. Translation: CSLKTSGRGGTQYF.

In nucleotides, the CDR3 is TGTGCCAGCAGTTCCCCCCCGAGTATGAACACTGAAGCTTTCTTT. This sequence encodes CASSSPPSMNTEAFF. This chain joins TRBV28 and TRBJ1-1; D gene uncertain. The CDR3 has 15 amino acids. V was cut by 4 bases and J by 0 bases, with 12 bases left in between. Germline V lookup: CDR1 MDHEN, CDR2 SYDVKM.

The chain has TRBV11-2 and TRBJ2-1; 7 positions match TRBD2. The CDR3 sequence is 17 residues long. The ends lost 5 bases at V and 10 bases at J; junction bases unmatched: 20. CDR1 and CDR2 from the germline V gene are SGHAT and FQNNGV. CDR3 loop: CASSPWGGERGSREQFF. CDR3 nucleotide sequence: TGTGCCAGCAGCCCCTGGGGAGGGGAGCGGGGTAGCAGGGAGCAGTTCTTC.

For the CDR3, the DNA is TGTGCCAGCAGCTTTAGGACGGGGCAGGGGCAGACCACCGGGGAGCTGTTTTTT. Translation gives CASSFRTGQGQTTGELFF. The chain employs TRBV7-2 and TRBJ2-2; D perhaps matches TRBD1 (6 bases). CDR1 and CDR2 from the germline V gene are SGHTA and FQGNSA. The length of the CDR3 is 18 residues. V lost 3 bases and J lost 4, with 21 bases in between.

This clone showed up just a few times. This sequence joins TRBV23-1 and TRBJ2-7; D is undetermined. TRBV23-1 belongs to the ORF category, with a function that is uncertain. The CDR3 runs to 13 residues. The V end was cut by 3 bases, the J end by 2 bases, with 8 bases between. The CDR3 nucleotides are TGCGCCAGCAGTCAGGCCAGTCCCTACGAGCAGTACTTC. Translating gives CASSQASPYEQYF.

This clone was picked up a small number of times. The chain uses TRBV4-3 and TRBJ1-2; D might be TRBD1 (5 bases). The CDR3 is made up of 13 amino acids. Germline V gene data show CDR1 as LGHNA and CDR2 as YSLEER. Between the trimmed V and J ends, which lost 6 bases and 3 bases, there was a span of 11 bases. As DNA, the CDR3 is TGCGCCAGCAGTACCAGGGCCTACTATGGCTACACCTTC. This translates into CASSTRAYYGYTF.

The chain is built from TRBV20-1 and TRBJ2-3, with D perhaps TRBD1 (5 bases). V gave up 3 bases and J gave up 5 bases, with 6 bases separating them. Looked up from germline, CDR1 is DFQATT and CDR2 is SNEGSKA (reference sequence). The CDR3 contains 11 residues. In DNA, the CDR3 is TGCAGTGCTAGGGGGCAAGATACGCAGTATTTT. It yields the protein CSARGQDTQYF.

This chain links TRBV4-3 with TRBJ2-1; possibly TRBD2 for D (6 bases). The CDR3 runs to 16 residues. The ends were cut back, 0 bases at V and 0 bases at J, with 9 bases in the middle. CDR1 and CDR2 from the germline V gene are LGHNA and YSLEER. CDR3 region: CASSQEFGSSYNEQFF. CDR3 in DNA: TGCGCCAGCAGCCAAGAGTTCGGGAGCTCCTACAATGAGCAGTTCTTC.

The chain joins TRBV5-6 to TRBJ2-3; D unclear. Looked up from germline, CDR1 is SGHDT and CDR2 is YYEEEE. The CDR3 sequence is 13 residues long. V lost 1 base and J lost 1, with 4 bases in between. Here the CDR3 DNA reads TGTGCCAGCAGCTTGCACGGCACAGATACGCAGTATTTT. As protein: CASSLHGTDTQYF.

The chain combines TRBV10-3 with TRBJ1-2, with D uncertain. The CDR3 loop spans 12 amino acids. CDR1 and CDR2 (germline): ENHRY, SYGVKD. Trimming took off 3 bases at V and 4 bases at J, with 6 bases between the two ends. Here the CDR3 reads CAISDQSYGYTF. The CDR3 region has the DNA TGTGCCATCAGTGATCAATCCTATGGCTACACCTTC.

The V and J genes are TRBV30 and TRBJ2-1, with 7 nucleotides matching TRBD1. Germline V gene data show CDR1 as GTSNPN and CDR2 as SVGIG (reference sequence). The CDR3 consists of 14 residues. V shed 7 bases, J shed 3 bases, and the junction held 9 bases outside the gene matches. The CDR3 here is CAYQTGSNYNEQFF. The CDR3 region has the DNA TGTGCCTACCAGACAGGGTCCAACTACAATGAGCAGTTCTTC.

The genes are TRBV7-9 and TRBJ2-1; tentatively, D is TRBD2 (5 bases). The CDR3 loop spans 14 amino acids. The V gene's germline CDR1 is SEHNR and CDR2 FQNEAQ (reference sequence). V lost 5 bases to trimming and J lost 2 bases, with 10 bases between them. The CDR3 coding sequence is TGTGCCAGCAGCCCGCCCGGGGCCTACAATGAGCAGTTCTTC. Protein: CASSPPGAYNEQFF. The whole variable domain, remainder taken from reference TRBV7-9 and TRBJ2-1, is DTGVSQNPRHKITKRGQNVTFRCDPISEHNRLYWYRQTLGQGPEFLTYFQNEAQLEKSRLLSDRFSAERPKGSFSTLEIQRTEQGDSAMYLCASSPPGAYNEQFFGPGTRLTVL.